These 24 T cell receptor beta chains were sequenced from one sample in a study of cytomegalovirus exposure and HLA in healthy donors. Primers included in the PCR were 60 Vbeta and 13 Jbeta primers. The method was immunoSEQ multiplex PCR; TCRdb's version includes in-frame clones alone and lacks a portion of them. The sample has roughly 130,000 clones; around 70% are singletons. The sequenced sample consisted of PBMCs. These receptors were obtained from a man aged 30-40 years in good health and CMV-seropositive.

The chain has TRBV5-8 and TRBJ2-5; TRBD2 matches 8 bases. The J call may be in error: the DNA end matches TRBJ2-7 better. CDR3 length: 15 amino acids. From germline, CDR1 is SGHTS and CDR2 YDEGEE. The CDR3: CASSRIGTSSYEQYF. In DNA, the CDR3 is TGTGCCAGCAGCCGGATCGGGACTAGCTCCTACGAGCAGTACTTC.

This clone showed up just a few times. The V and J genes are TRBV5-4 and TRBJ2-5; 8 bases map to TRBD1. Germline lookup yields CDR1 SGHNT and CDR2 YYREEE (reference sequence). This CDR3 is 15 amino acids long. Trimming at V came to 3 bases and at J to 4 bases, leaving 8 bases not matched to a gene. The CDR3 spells CASSSGQGWLETQYF. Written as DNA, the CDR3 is TGTGCCAGCAGCTCCGGACAGGGATGGTTAGAGACCCAGTACTTC. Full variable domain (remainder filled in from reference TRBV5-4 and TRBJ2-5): ETGVTQSPTHLIKTRGQQVTLRCSSQSGHNTVSWYQQALGQGPQFIFQYYREEENGRGNFPPRFSGLQFPNYSSELNVNALELDDSALYLCASSSGQGWLETQYFGPGTRLLVL.

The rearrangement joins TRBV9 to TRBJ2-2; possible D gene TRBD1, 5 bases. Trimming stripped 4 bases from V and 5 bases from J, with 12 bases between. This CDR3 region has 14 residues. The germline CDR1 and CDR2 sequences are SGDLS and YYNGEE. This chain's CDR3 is CASSPRQKTGELFF. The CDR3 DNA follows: TGTGCCAGCAGCCCGCGACAGAAAACCGGGGAGCTGTTTTTT. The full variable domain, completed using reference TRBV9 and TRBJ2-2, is DSGVTQTPKHLITATGQRVTLRCSPRSGDLSVYWYQQSLDQGLQFLIQYYNGEERAKGNILERFSAQQFPDLHSELNLSSLELGDSALYFCASSPRQKTGELFFGEGSRLTVL.

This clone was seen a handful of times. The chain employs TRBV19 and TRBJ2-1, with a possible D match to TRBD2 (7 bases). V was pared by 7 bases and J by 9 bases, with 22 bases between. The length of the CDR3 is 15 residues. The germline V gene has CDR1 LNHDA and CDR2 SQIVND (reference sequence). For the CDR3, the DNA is TGTGCCAGTAACGCGGGGAGGGGGAGGTTTGGTGAGCAGTTCTTC. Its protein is CASNAGRGRFGEQFF.

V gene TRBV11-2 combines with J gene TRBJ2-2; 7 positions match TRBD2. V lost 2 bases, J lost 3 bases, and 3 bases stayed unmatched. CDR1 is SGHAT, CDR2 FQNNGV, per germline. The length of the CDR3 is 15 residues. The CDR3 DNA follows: TGTGCCAGCAGCTTAACGGGGGGATACACCGGGGAGCTGTTTTTT. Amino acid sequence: CASSLTGGYTGELFF.

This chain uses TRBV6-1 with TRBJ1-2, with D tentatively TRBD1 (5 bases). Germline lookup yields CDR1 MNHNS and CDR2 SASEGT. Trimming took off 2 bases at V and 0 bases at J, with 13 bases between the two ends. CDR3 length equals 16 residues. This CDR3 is CASSEIQGTANYGYTF. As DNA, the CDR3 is TGTGCCAGCAGTGAAATCCAAGGGACTGCTAACTATGGCTACACCTTC.

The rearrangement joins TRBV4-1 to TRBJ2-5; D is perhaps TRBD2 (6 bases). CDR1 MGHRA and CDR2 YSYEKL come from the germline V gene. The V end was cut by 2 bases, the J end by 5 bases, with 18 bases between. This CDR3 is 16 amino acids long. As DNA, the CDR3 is TGCGCCAGCAGCCAATCAGGCCCGGGGGTAGGGGAGACCCAGTACTTC. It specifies CASSQSGPGVGETQYF.

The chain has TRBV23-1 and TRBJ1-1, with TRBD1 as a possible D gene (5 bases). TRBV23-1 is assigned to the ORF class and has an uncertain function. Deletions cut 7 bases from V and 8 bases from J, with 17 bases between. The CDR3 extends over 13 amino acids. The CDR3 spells CASKWIQDKEAFF. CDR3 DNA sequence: TGCGCCAGCAAATGGATACAGGACAAAGAAGCTTTCTTT.

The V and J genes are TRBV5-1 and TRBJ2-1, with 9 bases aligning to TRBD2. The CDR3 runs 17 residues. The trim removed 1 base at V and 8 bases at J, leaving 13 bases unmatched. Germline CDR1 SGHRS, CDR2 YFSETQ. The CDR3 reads CASSLSLWAGGLDEQFF. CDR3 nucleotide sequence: TGCGCCAGCAGCTTGTCTCTTTGGGCGGGAGGGTTGGATGAGCAGTTCTTC. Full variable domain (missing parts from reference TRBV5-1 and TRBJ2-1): KAGVTQTPRYLIKTRGQQVTLSCSPISGHRSVSWYQQTPGQGLQFLFEYFSETQRNKGNFPGRFSGRQFSNSRSEMNVSTLELGDSALYLCASSLSLWAGGLDEQFFGPGTRLTVL.

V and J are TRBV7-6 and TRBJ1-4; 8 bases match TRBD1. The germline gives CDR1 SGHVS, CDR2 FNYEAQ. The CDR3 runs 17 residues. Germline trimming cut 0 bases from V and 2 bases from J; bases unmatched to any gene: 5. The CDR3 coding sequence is TGTGCCAGCAGCTTAGCGTCCCCAGGGGGCACTAATGAAAAACTGTTTTTT. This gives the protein CASSLASPGGTNEKLFF.

The CDR3 protein is CASKRGRTGELFF. The CDR3 DNA is TGTGCCAGCAAGAGAGGGCGCACCGGGGAGCTGTTTTTT. The rearrangement links TRBV4-2 to TRBJ2-2; weak D call: TRBD2 (5 bases). The CDR3 loop spans 13 amino acids. V lost 7 bases and J lost 4, with 10 bases in between. Germline CDR1 and CDR2: LGHNA and YNFKEQ.

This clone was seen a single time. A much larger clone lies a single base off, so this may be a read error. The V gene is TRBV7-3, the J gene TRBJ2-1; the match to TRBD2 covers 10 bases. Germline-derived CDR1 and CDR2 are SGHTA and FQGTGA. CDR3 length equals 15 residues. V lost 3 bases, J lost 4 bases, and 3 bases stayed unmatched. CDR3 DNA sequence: TGTGCCAGCAGCTTCGGACTAGCGGCTTACAATGAGCAGTTCTTC. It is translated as CASSFGLAAYNEQFF. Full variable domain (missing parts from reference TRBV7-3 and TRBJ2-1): GAGVSQTPSNKVTEKGKYVELRCDPISGHTALYWYRQSLGQGPEFLIYFQGTGAADDSGLPNDRFFAVRPEGSVSTLKIQRTERGDSAVYLCASSFGLAAYNEQFFGPGTRLTVL.

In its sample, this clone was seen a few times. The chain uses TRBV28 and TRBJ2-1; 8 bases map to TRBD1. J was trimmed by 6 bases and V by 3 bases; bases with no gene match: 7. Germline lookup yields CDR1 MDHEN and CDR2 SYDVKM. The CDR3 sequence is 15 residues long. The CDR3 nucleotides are TGTGCCAGCAGTTTGGGGACAGGCAACCTCAATGAGCAGTTCTTC. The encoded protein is CASSLGTGNLNEQFF.

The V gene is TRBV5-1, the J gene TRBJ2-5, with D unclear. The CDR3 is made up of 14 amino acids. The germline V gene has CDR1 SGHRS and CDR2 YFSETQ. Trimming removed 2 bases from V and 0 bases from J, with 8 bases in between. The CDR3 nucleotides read TGCGCCAGCAGCTTTCGGAGTTACCAAGAGACCCAGTACTTC. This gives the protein CASSFRSYQETQYF.

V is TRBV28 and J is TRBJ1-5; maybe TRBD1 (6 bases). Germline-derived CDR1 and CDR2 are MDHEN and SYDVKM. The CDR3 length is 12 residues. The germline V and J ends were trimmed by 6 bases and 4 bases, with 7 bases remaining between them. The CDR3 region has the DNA TGTGCCAGCAGCAGGGGTAATCAGCCCCAGCATTTT. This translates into CASSRGNQPQHF.

This chain's CDR3 is CASSEPALKLFF. CDR3 sequence (DNA): TGTGCCAGCAGTGAACCCGCACTAAAACTGTTTTTT. The chain employs TRBV6-1 and TRBJ1-4; D remains ambiguous. V lost 2 bases, J lost 10 bases, and 8 bases lay in between. In germline, CDR1 is MNHNS, CDR2 SASEGT. The CDR3 has 12 residues.

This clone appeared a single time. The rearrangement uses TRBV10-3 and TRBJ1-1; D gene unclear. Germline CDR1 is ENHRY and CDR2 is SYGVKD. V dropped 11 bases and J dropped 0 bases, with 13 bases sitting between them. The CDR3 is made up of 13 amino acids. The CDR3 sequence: CASVPGLNTEAFF. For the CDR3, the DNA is TGTGCCTCCGTCCCGGGGTTGAACACTGAAGCTTTCTTT.

The CDR3 here is CASSLTFPPRLSYNEQFF. DNA for the CDR3: TGTGCCAGCAGCTTGACTTTCCCTCCCAGACTCTCCTACAATGAGCAGTTCTTC. This chain connects TRBV5-6 to TRBJ2-1; D not resolved. The V end was cut by 1 base, the J end by 0 bases, with 17 bases between. The germline V gene encodes CDR1 SGHDT and CDR2 YYEEEE. The CDR3 totals 18 residues.

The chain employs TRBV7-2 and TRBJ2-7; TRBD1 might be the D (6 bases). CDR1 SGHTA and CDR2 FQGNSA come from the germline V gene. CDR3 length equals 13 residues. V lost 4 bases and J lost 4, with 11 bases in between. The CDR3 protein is CASSSRTAYEQYF. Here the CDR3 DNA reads TGTGCCAGCAGCTCCCGGACAGCTTACGAGCAGTACTTC. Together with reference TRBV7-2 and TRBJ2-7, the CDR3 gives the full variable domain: GAGVSQSPSNKVTEKGKDVELRCDPISGHTALYWYRQSLGQGLEFLIYFQGNSAPDKSGLPSDRFSAERTGGSVSTLTIQRTQQEDSAVYLCASSSRTAYEQYFGPGTRLTVT.

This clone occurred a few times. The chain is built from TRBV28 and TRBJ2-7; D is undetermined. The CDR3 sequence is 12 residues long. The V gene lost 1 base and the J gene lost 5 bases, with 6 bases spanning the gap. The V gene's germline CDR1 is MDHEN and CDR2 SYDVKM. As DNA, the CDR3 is TGTGCCAGCAGTTTATTATCCCACGAGCAGTACTTC. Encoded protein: CASSLLSHEQYF. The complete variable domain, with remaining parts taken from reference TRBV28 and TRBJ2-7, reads DVKVTQSSRYLVKRTGEKVFLECVQDMDHENMFWYRQDPGLGLRLIYFSYDVKMKEKGDIPEGYSVSREKKERFSLILESASTNQTSMYLCASSLLSHEQYFGPGTRLTVT.

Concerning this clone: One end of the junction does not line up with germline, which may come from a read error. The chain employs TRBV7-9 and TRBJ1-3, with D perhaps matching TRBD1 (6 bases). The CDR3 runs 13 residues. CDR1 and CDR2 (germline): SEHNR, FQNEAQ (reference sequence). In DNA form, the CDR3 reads TGTTCCAGCAGCCCCCAAGGGGGGGGCCCCATATATTTT. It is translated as CSSSPQGGGPIYF. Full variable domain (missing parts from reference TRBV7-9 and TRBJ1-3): DTGVSQNPRHKITKRGQNVTFRCDPISEHNRLYWYRQTLGQGPEFLTYFQNEAQLEKSRLLSDRFSAERPKGSFSTLEIQRTEQGDSAMYLCSSSPQGGGPIYFGEGSWLTVV.

The CDR3 DNA reads as TGTGCCAGCAGTTTCTCTATACAGCGGTCTAACTATGGCTACACCTTC. Translation: CASSFSIQRSNYGYTF. The chain employs TRBV27 and TRBJ1-2; D is uncertain. V was pared by 3 bases and J by 0 bases, with 14 bases between. The CDR3 spans 16 residues. Germline assignment: CDR1 MNHEY and CDR2 SMNVEV (reference sequence).

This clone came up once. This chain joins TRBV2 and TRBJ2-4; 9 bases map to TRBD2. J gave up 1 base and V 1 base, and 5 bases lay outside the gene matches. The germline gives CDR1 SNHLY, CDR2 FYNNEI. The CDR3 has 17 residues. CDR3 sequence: CASSEGGRAWAKNIQYF. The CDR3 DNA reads TGTGCCAGCAGTGAAGGCGGGAGGGCCTGGGCCAAAAACATTCAGTACTTC.

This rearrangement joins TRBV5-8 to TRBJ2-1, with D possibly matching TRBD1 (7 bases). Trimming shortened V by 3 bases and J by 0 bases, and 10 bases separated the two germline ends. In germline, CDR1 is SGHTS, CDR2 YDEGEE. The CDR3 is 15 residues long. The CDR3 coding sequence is TGTGCCAGCAGCTACAGGGGAGGCTCCTACAATGAGCAGTTCTTC. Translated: CASSYRGGSYNEQFF. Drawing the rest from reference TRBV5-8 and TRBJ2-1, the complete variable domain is EAGVTQSPTHLIKTRGQQATLRCSPISGHTSVYWYQQALGLGLQFLLWYDEGEERNRGNFPPRFSGRQFPNYSSELNVNALELEDSALYLCASSYRGGSYNEQFFGPGTRLTVL.